Listed below are T cell receptor beta chains from one sample, sequenced in a study of radiotherapy plus CTLA-4 blockade in lung cancer. Measured with immunoSEQ multiplex PCR; TCRdb has only the in-frame clones, and not every one. The table has around 82,000 clones, 70% to 85% seen once. Sequencing was performed on peripheral blood, taken from a patient treated with radiotherapy plus ipilimumab. Receptors were obtained from a human donor with non-small cell lung cancer who had stable disease on radiotherapy plus ipilimumab. CDR3s include the opening cysteine and the closing phenylalanine or tryptophan. A D gene is named only where the DNA matches it firmly. Clone size is stated in some rows and not others, as once, few, many or a class when expanded.

clone_size,d_call,v_call,j_call,cdr3_nt,cdr3_aa
.,.,TRBV29-1,TRBJ2-1,TGCAGCGTCCGGAGGGCTAGCGCCAGATACAATGAGCAGTTCTTC,CSVRRASARYNEQFF
.,TRBD2,TRBV4-1,TRBJ2-2,TGCGCCAGCAGCCAAGAAAGGGCTAGCGGAGCCTACACCGGGGAGCTGTTTTTT,CASSQERASGAYTGELFF
.,.,TRBV11-2,TRBJ2-7,TGTGCCAGCAGCTTAGCACGGTCGGTCTACGAGCAGTACTTC,CASSLARSVYEQYF
few,TRBD2,TRBV7-9,TRBJ2-3,TGTGCCAGCAGAGGGGGACTAGTTCCCACAGATACGCAGTATTTT,CASRGGLVPTDTQYF
few,.,TRBV19,TRBJ1-1,TGTGCCAGTAGTATAGACGGTTGGACTGAAGCTTTCTTT,CASSIDGWTEAFF
.,TRBD1,TRBV30,TRBJ1-6,TGTGCCTGGACCGGGACAGAGGGACCTAATTCACCCCTCCACTTT,CAWTGTEGPNSPLHF
few,TRBD1,TRBV10-2,TRBJ1-6,TGCGCCAGCAGTGAGTCCCGGACAGGGAGAGGGAGTTCACCCCTCCACTTT,CASSESRTGRGSSPLHF
.,.,TRBV30,TRBJ1-3,TGTGCCTGGAGTCCTCTTCTTCGGGGGCCGGGAAACACCATATATTTT,CAWSPLLRGPGNTIYF
.,TRBD2,TRBV9,TRBJ2-1,TGTGCCAGCAGCGTAGCGGGACTAGCGGGTTACAATGAGCAGTTCTTC,CASSVAGLAGYNEQFF
.,.,TRBV6-5,TRBJ2-5,TGTGCCAGCAGTTACGGTGGCGAAGAGACCCAGTACTTC,CASSYGGEETQYF
.,TRBD1,TRBV6-5,TRBJ1-3,TGTGCCAGCAGTCCGGACAGGGTCTCTGGAAACACCATATATTTT,CASSPDRVSGNTIYF
once,.,TRBV18,TRBJ2-3,TGTGCCAGCTCGCTACAGTTCAGGGGTGGCACAGATACGCAGTATTTT,CASSLQFRGGTDTQYF
.,.,TRBV20-1,TRBJ2-7,TGCAGTGGGTCAGGGGACCACGAGCAGTACTTC,CSGSGDHEQYF
few,.,TRBV4-1,TRBJ1-5,TGCGCCAGCGGCACGGACAGAGAACATCAGCCCCAGCATTTT,CASGTDREHQPQHF
.,.,TRBV21-1,TRBJ2-6,TGTGCCAGCACTTCGGACAGTTTCAGGTCTGGGGCCAACGTCCTGACTTTC,CASTSDSFRSGANVLTF
.,TRBD2,TRBV9,TRBJ2-3,TGTGCCAGCAGCGTAGGACCTGGACTAGCGGGAGATACGCAGTATTTT,CASSVGPGLAGDTQYF
.,TRBD2,TRBV19,TRBJ2-7,TGTGCCAGTGGTATTCTAGCGGGGGTTGTCTACGAGCAGTACTTC,CASGILAGVVYEQYF
.,.,TRBV28,TRBJ1-5,TGTGCCAGCAGTTCCCCGGGACGTAGCAATCAGCCCCAGCATTTT,CASSSPGRSNQPQHF
.,.,TRBV15,TRBJ2-1,TGTGCCACCAGCTTTTCCGGATTAGCAAGAGGCTACAATGAGCAGTTCTTC,CATSFSGLARGYNEQFF
once,.,TRBV25-1,TRBJ1-4,TGTGCCAGCAGTGAATCGGGACCAGGGGAAAAACTGTTTTTT,CASSESGPGEKLFF
.,TRBD2,TRBV10-2,TRBJ2-7,TGCGCCAGCAGTGATTCGGGACTAGCGAAGCCCGAGCAGTACTTC,CASSDSGLAKPEQYF
.,.,TRBV10-3,TRBJ2-7,TGTGCCATCAGGGGCCAGGGGTACTACGAGCAGTACTTC,CAIRGQGYYEQYF
.,TRBD1,TRBV7-9,TRBJ2-1,TGTGCCAGCAGCCCCCGGGACAGGGGGGTTGGTGAGCAGTTCTTC,CASSPRDRGVGEQFF